Listed below are T cell receptor beta chains from one sample, sequenced in a study of shared clonotypes between healthy human individuals. The protocol was immunoSEQ multiplex PCR, while the TCRdb copy is restricted to in-frame clones and leaves out a portion. This table holds 2 million or so clones, 85% to 95% found once. The sequencing input was naive CD4+ T cells sorted from blood. These receptor sequences come from a man aged 18 to 29 in good health. CDR3s include the opening cysteine and the closing phenylalanine or tryptophan. A D gene is named only where the DNA matches it firmly. Size is omitted from some rows. Given values are once, few, many or a class for expanded clones.

>TRBJ1-1|NA|NA|TRBV7-2
TGTGCCAGCAGCCTACAGAAGAACACTGAAGCTTTCTTT
CASSLQKNTEAFF
>TRBJ2-3|NA|TRBD2|TRBV5-4
TGTGCCAGCAGCTCGGGTGCCGGCGGGGGGGCACCAGATACGCAGTATTTT
CASSSGAGGGAPDTQYF
>TRBJ2-1|NA|NA|TRBV5-6
TGTGCCAGCAGCTTGGGACAGGCTCGTAAAAAGTTCTTC
CASSLGQARKKFF
>TRBJ1-4|NA|NA|TRBV20-1
TGCAGTGCTAGAGATCGTGAAAAACTGTTTTTT
CSARDREKLFF
>TRBJ2-1|NA|NA|TRBV9
TGTGCCAGCAGCGAGTTTTGGGGCGACCCAAATGAGCAGTTCTTC
CASSEFWGDPNEQFF
>TRBJ1-2|NA|NA|TRBV5-6
TGTGCCAGCAGCTTGGGCCGGGGCCCCGATGGCTACACCTTC
CASSLGRGPDGYTF
>TRBJ2-2|NA|TRBD2|TRBV5-1
TGCGCCAGCAGCTTGGCCCCCGGGGGGGCAGCGCTGTTTTTT
CASSLAPGGAALFF
>TRBJ2-2|NA|NA|TRBV9
TGTGCCAGCAGCGATACCACTGGGGAGCTGTTTTTT
CASSDTTGELFF
>TRBJ2-2|once|TRBD2|TRBV27
TGTGCCAGCAGTCGCCCCCTTAGCGGGGGGGCAATCCGGGAGCTGTTTTTT
CASSRPLSGGAIRELFF
>TRBJ1-2|NA|TRBD1|TRBV6-5
TGTGCCAGCAGTCCCGGACAGGGGTACTATGGCTACACCTTC
CASSPGQGYYGYTF
>TRBJ2-7|NA|TRBD1|TRBV10-3
TGTGCCATCAGTGAGTCGATTTTACAGGGGGCGGGCGAGCAGTACTTC
CAISESILQGAGEQYF
>TRBJ1-1|NA|TRBD1|TRBV5-1
TGCGCCAGCAGCTCTGAAACAGGGGGCCGGACTGAAGCTTTCTTT
CASSSETGGRTEAFF
>TRBJ1-1|NA|TRBD1|TRBV9
TGTGCCAGCAGCGTAGGAAGGGGGACAGGGGGTCAGACTGAAGCTTTCTTT
CASSVGRGTGGQTEAFF
>TRBJ2-1|NA|NA|TRBV10-3
TGTGCCATCAGTGAGTCTATGGGGGCGGTTGAGCAGTTCTTC
CAISESMGAVEQFF
>TRBJ2-1|NA|NA|TRBV11-2
TGTGCCAGCAGCTTAACCTACTGGCTGCAGTTCTTC
CASSLTYWLQFF
>TRBJ2-7|NA|NA|TRBV11-2
TGTGCCAGCAGCTTAGGGTCTAGTCTCTACGAGCAGTACTTC
CASSLGSSLYEQYF
>TRBJ2-7|NA|TRBD2|TRBV7-9
TGTGCCAGCAGCCTATGGACTAGCGGGGACTCCTACGAGCAGTACTTC
CASSLWTSGDSYEQYF
>TRBJ1-4|NA|TRBD1|TRBV5-4
TGTGCCAGCAGCCTAGGACAGGGGGGGAGTGAAAAACTGTTTTTT
CASSLGQGGSEKLFF